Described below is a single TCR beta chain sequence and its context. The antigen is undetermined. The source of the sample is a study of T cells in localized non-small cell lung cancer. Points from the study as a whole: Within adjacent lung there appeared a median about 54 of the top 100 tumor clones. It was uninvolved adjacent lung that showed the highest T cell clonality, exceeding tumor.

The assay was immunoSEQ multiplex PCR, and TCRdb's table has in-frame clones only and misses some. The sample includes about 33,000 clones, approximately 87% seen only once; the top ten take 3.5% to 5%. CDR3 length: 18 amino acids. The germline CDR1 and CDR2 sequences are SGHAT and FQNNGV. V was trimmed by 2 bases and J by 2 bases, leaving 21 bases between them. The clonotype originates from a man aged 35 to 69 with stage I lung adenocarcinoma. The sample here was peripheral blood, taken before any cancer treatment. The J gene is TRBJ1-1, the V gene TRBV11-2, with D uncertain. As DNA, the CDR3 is TGTGCCAGCAGCTTATTACCCGATCACCGCACCAAAAACACTGAAGCTTTCTTT. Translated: CASSLLPDHRTKNTEAFF.